This is a list of T cell receptor beta chains from one sample in a study of early T cells in non-severe SARS-CoV-2 infection. TCRdb reanalysed the 5' RACE reads using MiXCR and keeps one entry per CDR3 protein. Of more than 90,000 distinct CDR3 sequences in the sample, approximately 13% were seen once. Sequencing was carried out using whole blood. These receptors were taken from an adult who was a healthcare worker with PCR-confirmed SARS-CoV-2 infection or an uninfected control (not recorded which). Each CDR3 is given with its conserved first and last residue. The order of the fields is J gene, V gene, clone size, D gene, CDR3 protein, CDR3 DNA. A D gene is named only where the DNA matches it firmly. Size tells how often a clone was seen (once, few, many) or the class of an expanded clone, and some rows leave it out.

j_call: TRBJ2-3; v_call: TRBV28; clone_size: -; d_call: TRBD1; cdr3_aa: CASRPGQGRHTQYF; cdr3_nt: TGTGCCAGCAGACCAGGACAGGGGAGGCATACGCAGTATTTT
j_call: TRBJ2-3; v_call: TRBV12-5; clone_size: few; d_call: -; cdr3_aa: CASGLAWDTQYF; cdr3_nt: TGTGCTAGTGGTTTGGCGTGGGATACGCAGTATTTT
j_call: TRBJ2-1; v_call: TRBV11-2; clone_size: many; d_call: TRBD2; cdr3_aa: CASSLSSGGGNEQFF; cdr3_nt: TGTGCCAGCAGCTTGTCTAGCGGGGGGGGCAATGAGCAGTTCTTC
j_call: TRBJ2-2; v_call: TRBV5-1; clone_size: few; d_call: TRBD1; cdr3_aa: CASYRDSKTGELFF; cdr3_nt: TGCGCCAGCTACCGGGACAGCAAGACCGGGGAGCTGTTTTTT
j_call: TRBJ1-2; v_call: TRBV25-1; clone_size: once; d_call: -; cdr3_aa: CASSRVGYTF; cdr3_nt: TGTGCCAGCAGCCGAGTAGGCTACACCTTC
j_call: TRBJ2-1; v_call: TRBV11-2; clone_size: many; d_call: -; cdr3_aa: CASSLEISNEQFF; cdr3_nt: TGTGCCAGCAGCTTAGAAATCTCCAATGAGCAGTTCTTC
j_call: TRBJ1-1; v_call: TRBV29-1; clone_size: many; d_call: TRBD1; cdr3_aa: CSVVGDRGRMNTEAFF; cdr3_nt: TGCAGCGTTGTGGGGGACAGGGGACGAATGAACACTGAAGCTTTCTTT
j_call: TRBJ1-2; v_call: TRBV7-9; clone_size: -; d_call: TRBD1; cdr3_aa: CASSLAPGRGTDGYTF; cdr3_nt: TGTGCCAGCAGCTTAGCGCCGGGCAGGGGGACGGACGGCTACACCTTC
j_call: TRBJ2-1; v_call: TRBV6-6; clone_size: many; d_call: TRBD2; cdr3_aa: CASSPGGTSVYNEQFF; cdr3_nt: TGTGCCAGCAGTCCTGGGGGGACTAGCGTCTACAATGAGCAGTTCTTC
j_call: TRBJ2-1; v_call: TRBV11-2; clone_size: many; d_call: -; cdr3_aa: CASSPGGQKYNEQFF; cdr3_nt: TGTGCCAGCAGCCCAGGCGGGCAGAAATACAATGAGCAGTTCTTC
j_call: TRBJ2-5; v_call: TRBV29-1; clone_size: once; d_call: -; cdr3_aa: CSVVGRETQYF; cdr3_nt: TGCAGCGTCGTGGGCCGGGAGACCCAGTACTTC
j_call: TRBJ2-3; v_call: TRBV28; clone_size: few; d_call: TRBD2; cdr3_aa: CASSFRTSPRPDTQYF; cdr3_nt: TGTGCCAGCAGTTTTCGGACTAGTCCCCGGCCAGATACGCAGTATTTT
j_call: TRBJ2-7; v_call: TRBV6-5; clone_size: few; d_call: -; cdr3_aa: CASSSQPGRYYEQYF; cdr3_nt: TGTGCCAGCAGTTCGCAGCCGGGACGGTACTACGAGCAGTACTTC
j_call: TRBJ1-5; v_call: TRBV5-6; clone_size: many; d_call: TRBD1; cdr3_aa: CASSSRDRHQPQHF; cdr3_nt: TGTGCCAGCAGCTCCCGGGACAGGCATCAGCCCCAGCATTTT